The 29 T cell receptor beta chains presented below share a single source sample, sequenced in a study of blood T cell repertoires in COVID-19 (dated by TCRdb to 2020 to 2021). Library generation was performed with the immunoSEQ multiplex PCR assay. Held by TCRdb, this immuneACCESS table contains in-frame sequences only and omits some clones. Under half of the omission traces to an unresolved V gene where checked; the cause of the rest is unknown. The sample records roughly 400,000 clones, 70% to 90% of which are singletons. 1.2% to 1.5% of the sample belongs to the ten largest clones. The specimen was PBMCs or T cells enriched from blood (not recorded which). The receptors shown here come from a woman aged 18-29 years who had been exposed to COVID-19.

CDR3 nucleotide sequence: TGCAGCGTTGCGGAGGGCTATGGCTACACCTTC. This encodes CSVAEGYGYTF. This chain joins TRBV29-1 and TRBJ1-2; D unresolved. CDR3 length: 11 amino acids. Germline V CDR1 and CDR2: SQVTM, ANQGSEA. V was clipped by 4 bases and J by 4 bases, with 7 bases between them.

CDR3 nucleotides: TGTGCCAGCAGCGTGGGACAGGGGGCCGGGGAGACCCAGTACTTC. Amino acids: CASSVGQGAGETQYF. The gene calls are TRBV11-3 and TRBJ2-5; TRBD1 agrees at 12 bases. Germline CDR1 and CDR2: SGHNT and YENEEA. Trimming cost V 5 bases and J 5 bases; bases outside gene matches: 6. The CDR3 length is 15 residues.

The chain has TRBV28 and TRBJ1-1, with D hard to call. CDR3 length equals 16 residues. V was pared by 6 bases and J by 0 bases, with 17 bases between. Germline values: CDR1 MDHEN, CDR2 SYDVKM. The CDR3 loop reads CASSRPAIGMNTEAFF. As DNA, the CDR3 is TGTGCCAGCAGCAGACCTGCGATCGGGATGAACACTGAAGCTTTCTTT. Complete variable domain (other parts from reference TRBV28 and TRBJ1-1): DVKVTQSSRYLVKRTGEKVFLECVQDMDHENMFWYRQDPGLGLRLIYFSYDVKMKEKGDIPEGYSVSREKKERFSLILESASTNQTSMYLCASSRPAIGMNTEAFFGQGTRLTVV.

This clone was seen just once. This chain connects TRBV11-3 to TRBJ2-7, with 10 bases fitting TRBD1. CDR3 length: 15 amino acids. V lost 5 bases, J lost 2 bases, and 6 bases stayed unmatched. Germline CDR1 SGHNT, CDR2 YENEEA. The CDR3 sequence is CASSQRQGAAYEQYF. Here the CDR3 DNA reads TGTGCCAGCAGCCAACGACAGGGGGCCGCCTACGAGCAGTACTTC.

This rearrangement joins TRBV28 to TRBJ1-2; D is undetermined. Germline V lookup: CDR1 MDHEN, CDR2 SYDVKM. The CDR3 covers 12 residues. Trimming stripped 3 bases from V and 8 bases from J, with 10 bases between. CDR3 nucleotides: TGTGCCAGCAGTTTCTCCGTTCCCGGCTACACCTTC. Protein sequence: CASSFSVPGYTF.

The V gene is TRBV15, the J gene TRBJ1-4, with 7 bases identical to TRBD1. The CDR3 runs to 14 residues. In germline, CDR1 is LNHNV, CDR2 YYDKDF (reference sequence). V trimming: 5 bases; J trimming: 4 bases; junction bases outside the gene matches: 4. In DNA, the CDR3 is TGTGCCACCAGCGCGGGACAGAGTAATGAAAAACTGTTTTTT. It codes for CATSAGQSNEKLFF.

This clone was seen a single time. The chain employs TRBV11-2 and TRBJ2-3; 9 nucleotides match TRBD2. Germline values: CDR1 SGHAT, CDR2 FQNNGV. The CDR3 consists of 16 residues. J was trimmed by 6 bases and V by 5 bases; bases with no gene match: 12. As DNA, the CDR3 is TGTGCCAGCAGCCGCTTAGCGGGAGTTAGTGGGGATACGCAGTATTTT. Translated: CASSRLAGVSGDTQYF.

The chain uses TRBV5-6 and TRBJ1-5, with D possibly matching TRBD1 (6 bases). Germline CDR1 is SGHDT and CDR2 is YYEEEE. This CDR3 region has 15 residues. Trimming cost V 2 bases and J 6 bases, with 15 bases left between them. The CDR3 loop reads CASSLRVLTGQPQHF. The CDR3 DNA reads as TGTGCCAGCAGCTTAAGGGTTTTGACAGGTCAGCCCCAGCATTTT.

Here the CDR3 reads CASKDPGGGNTIYF. The CDR3 bases are TGCGCCAGCAAGGATCCAGGGGGCGGAAACACCATATATTTT. The rearrangement uses TRBV4-1 and TRBJ1-3; the match to TRBD1 covers 8 bases. This CDR3 has 14 residues. The germline V gene has CDR1 MGHRA and CDR2 YSYEKL. The V gene end was trimmed by 7 bases and the J gene end by 4 bases; junction bases not matched to a gene: 6.

The chain carries TRBV14 and TRBJ2-3; 10 bases align to TRBD1. Germline CDR1 SGHDN, CDR2 FVKESK. The J segment lost 5 bases and the V segment lost 4 bases, leaving 6 bases of the junction unmatched. This CDR3 has 15 amino acids. The chain's CDR3 is CASSLPGQGLDTQYF. CDR3 nucleotides: TGTGCCAGCAGCCTTCCGGGACAGGGGCTAGATACGCAGTATTTT.

This chain links TRBV7-9 with TRBJ1-6; 7 nucleotides align to TRBD1. After removal of 4 bases from V and 3 bases from J, the junction contained 9 bases not matched to a gene. CDR3 size: 17 residues. Germline CDR1 reads SEHNR; CDR2 reads FQNEAQ (reference sequence). The CDR3 loop reads CASSSSGGAFYNSPLHF. The DNA of the CDR3 is TGTGCCAGCAGCTCGTCAGGGGGAGCCTTCTATAATTCACCCCTCCACTTT.

The gene calls are TRBV28 and TRBJ1-5; D gene ambiguous. The V end was cut by 8 bases, the J end by 0 bases, with 20 bases between. Germline CDR1 and CDR2: MDHEN and SYDVKM. The CDR3 consists of 17 residues. CDR3 in amino acids: CASVSRVGLYSNQPQHF. The CDR3 DNA sequence: TGTGCCAGCGTCTCTAGGGTAGGACTGTATAGCAATCAGCCCCAGCATTTT.

This chain joins TRBV28 and TRBJ1-4; D may be TRBD1 (6 bases). The CDR3 totals 14 residues. V was clipped by 8 bases and J by 7 bases, with 17 bases between them. Per germline, CDR1 MDHEN and CDR2 SYDVKM. DNA of the CDR3: TGTGCCAGCTTACTACAGGGCGGAGGTGAAAAACTGTTTTTT. Protein: CASLLQGGGEKLFF. Full variable domain (rest looked up from reference TRBV28 and TRBJ1-4): DVKVTQSSRYLVKRTGEKVFLECVQDMDHENMFWYRQDPGLGLRLIYFSYDVKMKEKGDIPEGYSVSREKKERFSLILESASTNQTSMYLCASLLQGGGEKLFFGSGTQLSVL.

Turning to this clone: This same CDR3 is encoded by further DNA sequences in the sample. The chain recombines TRBV19 with TRBJ2-3; D unresolved. V lost 5 bases to trimming and J lost 3 bases, with 12 bases between them. Germline V gene data show CDR1 as LNHDA and CDR2 as SQIVND (reference sequence). The CDR3 is 14 amino acids. Written as DNA, the CDR3 is TGTGCCAGTAGTGACCGAGGTGGGACAGATACGCAGTATTTT. As protein: CASSDRGGTDTQYF.

The chain combines TRBV6-5 with TRBJ2-3; possible D gene TRBD1, 6 bases. V was pared by 6 bases and J by 2 bases, with 15 bases between. Germline CDR1 MNHEY, CDR2 SVGAGI. CDR3 length: 15 residues. The CDR3 spells CASRQGLASTDTQYF. The CDR3, as DNA: TGTGCCAGCAGACAGGGCCTTGCCTCCACAGATACGCAGTATTTT.

The chain joins TRBV28 to TRBJ1-4, with 7 positions matching TRBD1. The CDR3 totals 14 residues. Unmatched junction bases numbered 8, after V lost 5 bases and J lost 8 bases. Germline V gives CDR1 MDHEN, CDR2 SYDVKM. The CDR3 is CASSRGRGREKLFF. The CDR3 nucleotides read TGTGCCAGCAGTCGGGGCAGGGGGAGGGAAAAACTGTTTTTT.

The chain couples TRBV7-9 to TRBJ1-2; the D gene is possibly TRBD1 (5 bases). V was cut by 4 bases and J by 6 bases, with 15 bases left in between. The CDR3 spans 14 residues. The germline V gene encodes CDR1 SEHNR and CDR2 FQNEAQ (reference sequence). Here the CDR3 reads CASSYPQGVDGYTF. In DNA, the CDR3 is TGTGCCAGCAGCTATCCCCAAGGGGTGGATGGCTACACCTTC.

The chain uses TRBV5-4 and TRBJ1-6; 7 nucleotides agree with TRBD1. The CDR3 spans 13 residues. Germline V gene lookup returns CDR1 SGHNT and CDR2 YYREEE (reference sequence). V gave up 4 bases and J gave up 10 bases; unmatched junction bases: 5. The CDR3, as DNA: TGTGCCAGCAGCCCCCCAGGGGGGTCACCCCTCCACTTT. Its protein product is CASSPPGGSPLHF.

The sample holds one count of this clone. The V gene is TRBV28, the J gene TRBJ2-7; 9 bases fit TRBD2. Germline loops: CDR1 MDHEN, CDR2 SYDVKM. V lost 5 bases, J lost 3 bases, and 8 bases stayed unmatched. The CDR3 has 15 residues. The CDR3 DNA is TGTGCCAGCAGTGCATTAGCGGGAGTTCGCTACGAGCAGTACTTC. It yields the protein CASSALAGVRYEQYF.

This sequence joins TRBV2 and TRBJ1-1; TRBD1 matches at 9 bases. After removal of 0 bases from V and 6 bases from J, the junction contained 11 bases not matched to a gene. The CDR3 runs to 17 residues. The germline gives CDR1 SNHLY, CDR2 FYNNEI. The CDR3 loop reads CASSEAARDRDVSEAFF. The CDR3 nucleotides are TGTGCCAGCAGTGAAGCCGCACGGGACAGGGACGTATCTGAAGCTTTCTTT.

V usage is TRBV15 and J usage is TRBJ2-1; D perhaps matches TRBD1 (8 bases). The CDR3 contains 15 residues. V was trimmed by 4 bases and J by 9 bases, leaving 19 bases between them. CDR1 and CDR2 from the germline V gene are LNHNV and YYDKDF (reference sequence). The CDR3 spells CATSKFPGGGGEQFF. CDR3 sequence (DNA): TGTGCCACCAGCAAGTTCCCAGGGGGCGGGGGTGAGCAGTTCTTC.

The CDR3 region has the DNA TGCAGCGTTCAAGGACAGGGGTTTCCTGGGGCCAACGTCCTGACTTTC. Residues: CSVQGQGFPGANVLTF. The chain combines TRBV29-1 with TRBJ2-6; TRBD1 aligns across 9 bases. This CDR3 contains 16 residues. The germline CDR1 and CDR2 sequences are SQVTM and ANQGSEA. Trimming took 5 bases from V and 2 from J; bases not matched to a gene: 7.

The J gene is TRBJ2-5, the V gene TRBV4-1, with D possibly TRBD2 on 7 matching bases. Germline V gene lookup returns CDR1 MGHRA and CDR2 YSYEKL. CDR3 length: 15 amino acids. The V gene lost 0 bases and the J gene lost 4 bases, with 12 bases spanning the gap. CDR3: CASSQDGRGRETQYF. The CDR3 DNA is TGCGCCAGCAGCCAAGACGGGCGGGGGCGAGAGACCCAGTACTTC.

V gene TRBV3-1 (or the pseudogene TRBV3-2) combines with J gene TRBJ2-5; the D gene is possibly TRBD2 (5 bases). Per the germline V gene, CDR1 is LGHDT and CDR2 is YNNKEL (reference sequence). The V gene lost 0 bases and the J gene lost 5 bases, with 13 bases spanning the gap. This CDR3 region has 15 residues. The CDR3 loop is CASSQEKEVGETQYF. In DNA form, the CDR3 reads TGTGCCAGCAGCCAAGAGAAGGAGGTAGGGGAGACCCAGTACTTC.

This chain links TRBV18 with TRBJ2-7; 7 bases align to TRBD2. The V gene end was trimmed by 3 bases and the J gene end by 2 bases; junction bases not matched to a gene: 4. The CDR3 sequence is 14 residues long. CDR1 and CDR2 from the germline V gene are KGHSH and LQKENI. The CDR3 region has the DNA TGTGCCAGCTCACCTAGCGGGTTCCCCTACGAGCAGTACTTC. Protein: CASSPSGFPYEQYF. Filled out from reference TRBV18 and TRBJ2-7, the complete variable domain reads NAGVMQNPRHLVRRRGQEARLRCSPMKGHSHVYWYRQLPEEGLKFMVYLQKENIIDESGMPKERFSAEFPKEGPSILRIQQVVRGDSAAYFCASSPSGFPYEQYFGPGTRLTVT.

The gene calls are TRBV19 and TRBJ2-5; 8 bases map to TRBD2. The CDR3 totals 15 residues. Germline trimming cut 7 bases from V and 5 bases from J; bases unmatched to any gene: 12. CDR1 is LNHDA and CDR2 is SQIVND in the germline V gene (reference sequence). This CDR3 reads CASTDSGGAGETQYF. The CDR3 region has the DNA TGTGCCAGTACCGACTCCGGGGGGGCCGGGGAGACCCAGTACTTC. The whole variable domain, remainder taken from reference TRBV19 and TRBJ2-5, is DGGITQSPKYLFRKEGQNVTLSCEQNLNHDAMYWYRQDPGQGLRLIYYSQIVNDFQKGDIAEGYSVSREKKESFPLTVTSAQKNPTAFYLCASTDSGGAGETQYFGPGTRLLVL.

The chain is built from TRBV18 and TRBJ2-7, with 7 bases fitting TRBD2. Germline V lookup: CDR1 KGHSH, CDR2 LQKENI. Trimming removed 3 bases from V and 2 bases from J; junction bases left unmatched: 4. The CDR3 consists of 14 residues. CDR3 protein: CASSPAGVPYEQYF. The CDR3 nucleotides are TGTGCCAGCTCACCCGCGGGAGTGCCCTACGAGCAGTACTTC.

The chain recombines TRBV7-2 with TRBJ1-2; TRBD1 is a possible D gene (6 bases). CDR3 length: 14 residues. Trimming shortened V by 2 bases and J by 4 bases, and 11 bases separated the two germline ends. Germline assignment: CDR1 SGHTA and CDR2 FQGNSA. This chain's CDR3 is CASSLQGRSYGYTF. CDR3 bases: TGTGCCAGCAGCTTACAGGGGAGAAGCTATGGCTACACCTTC.

This clone showed up just once. The chain joins TRBV10-3 to TRBJ1-4, with 11 bases fitting TRBD1. Germline lookup yields CDR1 ENHRY and CDR2 SYGVKD. Trimming at V came to 6 bases and at J to 0 bases, leaving 6 bases not matched to a gene. This CDR3 comprises 17 residues. CDR3 DNA: TGTGCCATCAGAGCCGGGACAGGGGGAGCAACTAATGAAAAACTGTTTTTT. Amino acids: CAIRAGTGGATNEKLFF.